These 27 T cell receptor beta chains share one sample of origin, sequenced in a study of spatial heterogeneity in lung cancer. Study findings and constraints: Tumor mutation count correlated with how many alpha and beta TCRs expanded intratumorally.

MiXCR was run by TCRdb on the 5' RACE reads, yielding one entry per CDR3 protein. The repertoire holds thousands of distinct CDR3 sequences, with 3.1% as singletons. Regarding time point: sample taken at primary tumor resection. These receptors have no identified antigens. The specimen was lung tumor tissue, collected at surgery. The receptors stem from a male donor with early-stage non-small cell lung cancer.

This clonotype was counted ten times or more. V and J are TRBV19 and TRBJ1-5, with D tentatively TRBD1 (5 bases). Germline V lookup: CDR1 LNHDA, CDR2 SQIVND (reference sequence). Trimming pared 6 bases from V and 2 bases from J, leaving 8 bases between. The CDR3 totals 13 residues. CDR3 residues: CASRGLGNQPQHF. The CDR3 DNA sequence: TGTGCCAGTAGGGGGCTGGGCAATCAGCCCCAGCATTTT. Variable domain in full (rest from reference TRBV19 and TRBJ1-5): DGGITQSPKYLFRKEGQNVTLSCEQNLNHDAMYWYRQDPGQGLRLIYYSQIVNDFQKGDIAEGYSVSREKKESFPLTVTSAQKNPTAFYLCASRGLGNQPQHFGDGTRLSIL.

In its sample, this clonotype ranks as medium-sized. A read error may produce the germline difference seen at one junction end. The V call is TRBV24-1, the J call TRBJ1-6; D perhaps matches TRBD1 (5 bases). This CDR3 has 15 amino acids. Germline values: CDR1 KGHDR, CDR2 SFDVKD. Here the CDR3 reads CATSEGDSFNSPLHF. The CDR3, as DNA: TGTGCCACCAGTGAGGGGGACTCCTTTAATTCACCCCTCCACTTT.

This clonotype is medium-sized (0.01 to 0.1%). The gene calls are TRBV10-1 and TRBJ2-3; unclear D gene. The germline V and J ends were trimmed by 0 bases and 5 bases, with 6 bases remaining between them. The CDR3 runs 13 residues. Germline V gives CDR1 WNHNN, CDR2 SYGVQD (reference sequence). CDR3 DNA: TGCGCCAGCAGTGAGTCGATGTTAGATACGCAGTATTTT. Protein sequence: CASSESMLDTQYF.

In this sample, this clonotype is medium-sized. The J gene is TRBJ1-1, the V gene TRBV5-6, with D perhaps matching TRBD1 (6 bases). Trimming left V 0 bases short and J 5 bases short, with 11 bases between. The CDR3 runs to 14 residues. Germline loops: CDR1 SGHDT, CDR2 YYEEEE. The CDR3 region has the DNA TGTGCCAGCAGCTTGGGGGGACACTCGACTGAAGCTTTCTTT. Translation: CASSLGGHSTEAFF.

This clonotype was seen ten or more times. The chain links TRBV5-6 to TRBJ2-7; D uncertain. The CDR3 length is 13 residues. In germline, CDR1 is SGHDT, CDR2 YYEEEE. V was cut by 5 bases and J by 0 bases, with 9 bases left in between. This CDR3 is CASSSVSSYEQYF. Here the CDR3 DNA reads TGTGCCAGCAGTTCAGTTAGCTCCTACGAGCAGTACTTC.

This clonotype was observed a few times. This sequence joins TRBV14 and TRBJ2-5, with a weak D call TRBD1 (6 bases). The germline V and J ends were trimmed by 4 bases and 4 bases, with 10 bases remaining between them. Germline CDR1 reads SGHDN; CDR2 reads FVKESK. This CDR3 is 13 amino acids long. For the CDR3, the DNA is TGTGCCAGCAGCCCCAGGGGAGTAGAGACCCAGTACTTC. This sequence encodes CASSPRGVETQYF.

The sample holds many counts of this clonotype. V is TRBV12-3 or TRBV12-4 and J is TRBJ1-1; the D is unclear. The length of the CDR3 is 14 residues. The V gene lost 2 bases and the J gene lost 1 base, with 8 bases spanning the gap. The CDR3, as DNA: TGTGCCAGCAGTTTAAGGGTTTCGAACACTGAAGCTTTCTTT. Encoded protein: CASSLRVSNTEAFF.

The table lists this clonotype with many counts. The chain joins TRBV6-5 to TRBJ2-2; the D is unclear. Per germline, CDR1 MNHEY and CDR2 SVGAGI. The CDR3 totals 13 residues. The V end was cut by 2 bases, the J end by 5 bases, with 6 bases between. Here the CDR3 reads CASSYPGTGELFF. CDR3 DNA sequence: TGTGCCAGCAGTTACCCTGGGACCGGGGAGCTGTTTTTT.

By proportion, this clonotype is medium-sized. The chain joins TRBV20-1 to TRBJ2-3; 14 bases are a match to TRBD2. CDR1 is DFQATT, CDR2 SNEGSKA, per germline (reference sequence). CDR3 length: 18 residues. The J segment lost 0 bases and the V segment lost 2 bases, leaving 7 bases of the junction unmatched. DNA for the CDR3: TGCAGTGCTAGAAGACTAGCGGGGGGGCCAACTAGCACAGATACGCAGTATTTT. It is translated as CSARRLAGGPTSTDTQYF.

This clonotype is judged medium-sized. V is TRBV20-1 and J is TRBJ2-3, with 9 nucleotides matching TRBD2. CDR1 and CDR2 from the germline V gene are DFQATT and SNEGSKA (reference sequence). With V trimmed by 8 bases and J by 1 base, 7 bases remained unmatched. The CDR3 contains 14 residues. CDR3 in DNA: TGCAGTCTCATAGCGGGAGTGGGCACAGATACGCAGTATTTT. Protein product: CSLIAGVGTDTQYF.

This clonotype is termed medium-sized. The genes are TRBV3-1 and TRBJ2-2, with 10 positions matching TRBD1. The CDR3 has 15 residues. V lost 4 bases, J lost 3 bases, and 2 bases stayed unmatched. Per germline, CDR1 LGHDT and CDR2 YNNKEL (reference sequence). CDR3 amino acids: CASSPGQGHTGELFF. Written as DNA, the CDR3 is TGTGCCAGCAGCCCGGGACAGGGGCACACCGGGGAGCTGTTTTTT. The variable domain in full, completed from reference TRBV3-1 and TRBJ2-2, reads DTAVSQTPKYLVTQMGNDKSIKCEQNLGHDTMYWYKQDSKKFLKIMFSYNNKELIINETVPNRFSPKSPDKAHLNLHINSLELGDSAVYFCASSPGQGHTGELFFGEGSRLTVL.

By frequency in the sample, this clonotype is medium-sized. The gene calls are TRBV5-6 and TRBJ2-7; possibly TRBD2 for D (5 bases). Trimming left V 0 bases short and J 3 bases short, with 10 bases between. Germline lookup yields CDR1 SGHDT and CDR2 YYEEEE. The CDR3 loop spans 14 amino acids. Here the CDR3 reads CASSLVDGNYEQYF. The DNA of the CDR3 is TGTGCCAGCAGCTTGGTGGACGGGAACTACGAGCAGTACTTC.

This clonotype was seen many times. V is TRBV5-6 and J is TRBJ2-2; possibly TRBD1 or TRBD2 for D (6 bases each). Trimming pared 4 bases from V and 1 base from J, leaving 14 bases between. The CDR3 is 16 residues long. Germline CDR1 and CDR2: SGHDT and YYEEEE. CDR3 region: CASSLFGGRNTGELFF. The DNA for the CDR3 is TGTGCCAGCAGCCTCTTCGGGGGCCGGAACACCGGGGAGCTGTTTTTT. Full variable domain (missing parts from reference TRBV5-6 and TRBJ2-2): DAGVTQSPTHLIKTRGQQVTLRCSPKSGHDTVSWYQQALGQGPQFIFQYYEEEERQRGNFPDRFSGHQFPNYSSELNVNALLLGDSALYLCASSLFGGRNTGELFFGEGSRLTVL.

This clonotype was picked up many times. The germline gene is not matched at one end of the junction; a read error may be the cause. CDR3: CATSRDGGYGDTF. The CDR3 bases are TGTGCCACCAGCAGAGATGGAGGCTATGGCGACACCTTC. The gene calls are TRBV15 and TRBJ1-2, with D hard to call. The CDR3 spans 13 residues. Germline CDR1 is LNHNV and CDR2 is YYDKDF (reference sequence).

By sample fraction, this clonotype is medium-sized. The V and J genes are TRBV29-1 and TRBJ1-2; TRBD1 matches 8 bases. The CDR3 spans 12 residues. Germline V gene sequence: CDR1 SQVTM, CDR2 ANQGSEA. V lost 7 bases and J lost 3; bases outside the gene matches: 4. CDR3 coding DNA: TGCAGCGCTCGGACAGGGTACTATGGCTACACCTTC. This encodes CSARTGYYGYTF.

This rearrangement joins TRBV7-2 to TRBJ2-7; TRBD2 might be the D (6 bases). V shed 2 bases and J shed 5 bases, with 16 bases lying between them. This CDR3 has 15 amino acids. Germline CDR1 and CDR2: SGHTA and FQGNSA. The CDR3 is CASSLRGGPTDEQYF. The CDR3 DNA follows: TGTGCCAGCAGCTTAAGGGGAGGCCCAACCGACGAGCAGTACTTC.

This clonotype ranks as medium-sized. The genes are TRBV27 and TRBJ2-1; TRBD2 is a possible D gene (7 bases). The CDR3 has 14 amino acids. The germline V gene encodes CDR1 MNHEY and CDR2 SMNVEV (reference sequence). Trimming took 2 bases from V and 7 from J, leaving 12 bases between them. This chain's CDR3 is CASSLKGGGNEQFF. The CDR3 region has the DNA TGTGCCAGCAGTTTAAAGGGAGGGGGTAATGAGCAGTTCTTC.

This clonotype is classed as medium-sized (0.01 to 0.1%). The chain employs TRBV20-1 and TRBJ1-2; D is undetermined. V was pared by 5 bases and J by 2 bases, with 6 bases between. Per the germline V gene, CDR1 is DFQATT and CDR2 is SNEGSKA (reference sequence). This CDR3 contains 11 residues. In nucleotides, the CDR3 is TGCAGTGCTTCGGGCAACTATGGCTACACCTTC. It encodes CSASGNYGYTF.

This clonotype occurred a few times. The genes are TRBV6-1 and TRBJ2-3, with 7 bases aligning to TRBD1. This CDR3 spans 15 amino acids. V lost 2 bases and J lost 2; bases outside the gene matches: 4. Germline lookup yields CDR1 MNHNS and CDR2 SASEGT. CDR3 sequence: CASSEPGQLTDTQYF. The CDR3, as DNA: TGTGCCAGCAGTGAACCGGGACAGCTCACAGATACGCAGTATTTT.

In this sample, this clonotype turned up a few times. The genes are TRBV4-2 and TRBJ2-2; D is uncertain. V shed 3 bases and J shed 9 bases, with 14 bases lying between them. The CDR3 is 14 amino acids. CDR1 and CDR2 from the germline V gene are LGHNA and YNFKEQ. In DNA, the CDR3 is TGTGCCAGCAGCCAGGGTCTTGGTGACCGGGAGCTGTTTTTT. Translating it yields CASSQGLGDRELFF.

This clonotype has ten or more counts. This rearrangement joins TRBV18 to TRBJ1-1; tentative D call: TRBD1 (5 bases). The V end was cut by 5 bases, the J end by 1 base, with 11 bases between. Germline lookup yields CDR1 KGHSH and CDR2 LQKENI. The CDR3 covers 14 residues. CDR3 nucleotides: TGTGCCAGCTCAGCAACAGGAGCGAACACTGAAGCTTTCTTT. It translates to CASSATGANTEAFF. Based on the CDR3 plus reference TRBV18 and TRBJ1-1, the full variable domain is NAGVMQNPRHLVRRRGQEARLRCSPMKGHSHVYWYRQLPEEGLKFMVYLQKENIIDESGMPKERFSAEFPKEGPSILRIQQVVRGDSAAYFCASSATGANTEAFFGQGTRLTVV.

By its share, this clonotype is medium-sized. The chain couples TRBV14 to TRBJ1-2; no definite D call. The CDR3 contains 14 residues. Deletions cut 4 bases from V and 0 bases from J, with 9 bases between. Germline CDR1 and CDR2: SGHDN and FVKESK. This chain's CDR3 is CASSLFGTNYGYTF. In DNA form, the CDR3 reads TGTGCCAGCAGCCTCTTCGGGACTAACTATGGCTACACCTTC.

This clonotype was seen ten or more times. The chain joins TRBV6-5 to TRBJ1-2; perhaps TRBD1 as D (6 bases). Germline V gene data show CDR1 as MNHEY and CDR2 as SVGAGI. The CDR3 contains 15 residues. Trimming removed 5 bases at V and 3 bases at J, with 16 bases between. The CDR3 DNA is TGTGCCAGCAGTACACAGGGCAGTGGGGACTATGGCTACACCTTC. Translated, it gives CASSTQGSGDYGYTF.

This clonotype is categorized as medium-sized (0.01 to 0.1%). The gene calls are TRBV11-2 and TRBJ1-2, with D maybe TRBD1 (6 bases). The germline gives CDR1 SGHAT, CDR2 FQNNGV. CDR3 size: 14 residues. Trimming pared 4 bases from V and 4 bases from J, leaving 13 bases between. CDR3 DNA: TGTGCCAGCAGCTCCATGACAGGCGTCTATGGCTACACCTTC. Residues: CASSSMTGVYGYTF.

Ten or more counts support this clonotype. V gene TRBV7-9 combines with J gene TRBJ1-1, with D perhaps matching TRBD1 (6 bases). The germline V gene encodes CDR1 SEHNR and CDR2 FQNEAQ (reference sequence). This CDR3 spans 13 amino acids. The germline V and J ends were trimmed by 4 bases and 8 bases, with 14 bases remaining between them. The CDR3 spells CASSSQGGVEAFF. The DNA of the CDR3 is TGTGCCAGCAGCTCACAGGGAGGGGTGGAAGCTTTCTTT.

This clonotype is medium-sized (0.01 to 0.1%) by share. CDR3 nucleotide sequence: TGTGCCAGCAGCCAGAGTGACTCTGGGGCCAACGTCCTGACTTTC. Translation: CASSQSDSGANVLTF. The chain uses TRBV3-1 and TRBJ2-6; D remains ambiguous. The CDR3 sequence is 15 residues long. Per germline, CDR1 LGHDT and CDR2 YNNKEL (reference sequence). V was pared by 3 bases and J by 0 bases, with 6 bases between.

By proportion, this clonotype is medium-sized. The gene calls are TRBV6-6 and TRBJ1-4, with TRBD1 matching 8 bases. Germline V gives CDR1 MNHNY, CDR2 SVGAGI (reference sequence). The CDR3 length is 14 residues. V lost 7 bases, J lost 6 bases, and 7 bases stayed unmatched. The chain's CDR3 is CASNNQGADEKLFF. CDR3 bases: TGTGCCAGCAATAATCAGGGGGCCGATGAAAAACTGTTTTTT.